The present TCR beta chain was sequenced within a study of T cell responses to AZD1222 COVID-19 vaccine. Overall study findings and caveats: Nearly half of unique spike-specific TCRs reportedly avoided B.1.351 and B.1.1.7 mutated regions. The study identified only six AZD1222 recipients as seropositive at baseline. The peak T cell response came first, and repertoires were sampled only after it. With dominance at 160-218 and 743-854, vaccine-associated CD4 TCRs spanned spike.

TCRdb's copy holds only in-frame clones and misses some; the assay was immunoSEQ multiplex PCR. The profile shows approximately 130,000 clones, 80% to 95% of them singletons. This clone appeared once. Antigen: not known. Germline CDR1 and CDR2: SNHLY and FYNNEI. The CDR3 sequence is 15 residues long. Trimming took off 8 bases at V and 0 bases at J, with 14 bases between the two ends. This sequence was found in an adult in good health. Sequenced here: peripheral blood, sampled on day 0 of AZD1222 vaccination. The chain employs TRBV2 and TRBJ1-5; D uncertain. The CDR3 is CASDPNRDSNQPQHF. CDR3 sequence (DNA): TGTGCCAGCGATCCAAACCGGGATAGCAATCAGCCCCAGCATTTT.